This T cell receptor beta chain was sequenced for a study of T cell responses to AZD1222 COVID-19 vaccine. Study-level results: Females made up more of the donors, who were largely white British, and clonal diversity may have come out too low. Regions left unmutated in variants are reportedly the target of nearly half of spike-specific TCRs. Only a handful of AZD1222 recipients tested seropositive at baseline.

Sequenced by immunoSEQ multiplex PCR; TCRdb stores in-frame clones only, minus some. Of more than 150,000 clones listed, 85% to 95% are singletons. Points on this clone: The antigen is unknown.

CDR1 and CDR2 from the germline V gene are SQVTM and ANQGSEA. The CDR3 loop spans 11 amino acids. V gave up 8 bases and J gave up 6 bases, with 11 bases separating them. The sample here was peripheral blood, taken 28 days after the second AZD1222 dose. The chain carries TRBV29-1 and TRBJ2-1; D perhaps matches TRBD1 (6 bases). The receptor's source is an adult who received the AZD1222 COVID-19 vaccine. The CDR3 DNA follows: TGCAGCTCCCGCAGGGGCAATGAGCAGTTCTTC. Translated: CSSRRGNEQFF.